This entry describes one T cell receptor beta chain. Its target is unknown. This sample is drawn from a study of T cell responses to AZD1222 COVID-19 vaccine. General study points: White British people made up most donors, females outnumbered males, and clonal diversity was possibly underestimated. Spike-wide coverage was observed for vaccine-associated CD4 TCRs, with dominant responses at 160-218 and 743-854.

Profiling relied on immunoSEQ multiplex PCR, and the TCRdb table lists in-frame clones only, not all of them. This sample's clone table lists around 150,000 clones. V trimming: 6 bases; J trimming: 0 bases; junction bases outside the gene matches: 9. This CDR3 is 16 amino acids long. Germline CDR1 SGHKS, CDR2 YYEKEE (reference sequence). The chain has TRBV5-5 and TRBJ1-2; 9 bases align to TRBD1. This receptor was obtained from an adult in good health. Sequencing used peripheral blood. The CDR3 DNA is TGTGCCAGCACCCCCCCCACAGGGGGCCCTAACTATGGCTACACCTTC. Translation gives CASTPPTGGPNYGYTF.